This TCR beta chain emerged from a study of cytomegalovirus exposure and HLA in healthy donors. Study-wide findings and caveats: In vitro work confirmed that a few CMV-associated chains recognize CMV antigens. Later analysis showed TCR association rates varying by HLA locus, highest for DRB1 and lowest for HLA-C. Prior analysis indicated that the majority of TCR beta V segments exhibited productivity approximately 90% or approximately 30% of the time.

The donors gave bone marrow, and they were healthy. 13 Jbeta primers and 60 Vbeta primers were used for the PCR. The table came from immunoSEQ multiplex PCR; TCRdb's copy has only in-frame clones and leaves some out. The sample holds around 98,000 clones, more than 75% seen once. V shed 1 base and J 4 bases; nucleotides not matched to a gene: 7. Germline loops: CDR1 SGHTA, CDR2 FQGNSA. The CDR3 has 15 amino acids. Judged by abundance, this clone is medium-sized. Its specificity is unknown. This receptor was identified in a human donor in good health. Sequencing was carried out using PBMCs. The rearrangement links TRBV7-2 to TRBJ2-7; 7 positions agree with TRBD2. The CDR3 coding sequence is TGTGCCAGCAGCTTAGGGGCTAGCGGTTATTACGAGCAGTACTTC. This codes for CASSLGASGYYEQYF.